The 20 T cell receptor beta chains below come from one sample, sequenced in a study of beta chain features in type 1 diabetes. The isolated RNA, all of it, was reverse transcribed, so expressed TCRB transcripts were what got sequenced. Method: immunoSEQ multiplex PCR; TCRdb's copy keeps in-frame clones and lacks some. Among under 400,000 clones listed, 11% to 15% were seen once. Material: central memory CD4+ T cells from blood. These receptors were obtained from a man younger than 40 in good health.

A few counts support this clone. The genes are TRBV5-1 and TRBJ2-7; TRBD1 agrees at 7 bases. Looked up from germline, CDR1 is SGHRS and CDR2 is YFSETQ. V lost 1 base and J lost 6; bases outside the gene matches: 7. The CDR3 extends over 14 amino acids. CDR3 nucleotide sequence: TGCGCCAGCAGCTTGAGGGGGCGCATTAGCGAGCAGTACTTC. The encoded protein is CASSLRGRISEQYF.

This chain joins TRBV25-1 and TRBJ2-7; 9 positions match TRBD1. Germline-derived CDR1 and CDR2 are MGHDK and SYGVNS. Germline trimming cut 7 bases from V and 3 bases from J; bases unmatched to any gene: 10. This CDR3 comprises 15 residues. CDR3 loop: CASKDRGNHNYEQYF. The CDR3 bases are TGTGCCAGCAAGGACAGGGGCAACCACAACTACGAGCAGTACTTC.

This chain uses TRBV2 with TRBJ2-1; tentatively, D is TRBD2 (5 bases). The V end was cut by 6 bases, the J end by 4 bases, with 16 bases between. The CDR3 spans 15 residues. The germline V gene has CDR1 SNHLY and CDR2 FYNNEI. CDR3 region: CASSLRRGSYNEQFF. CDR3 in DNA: TGTGCCAGCAGCTTAAGGCGCGGGTCATACAATGAGCAGTTCTTC.

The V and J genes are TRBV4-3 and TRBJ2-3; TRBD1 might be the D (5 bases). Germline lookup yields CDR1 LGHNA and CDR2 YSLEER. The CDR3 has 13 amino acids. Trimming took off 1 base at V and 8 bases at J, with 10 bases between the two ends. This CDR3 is CASSQVGQPTQYF. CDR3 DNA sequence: TGCGCCAGCAGCCAAGTAGGACAACCTACGCAGTATTTT.

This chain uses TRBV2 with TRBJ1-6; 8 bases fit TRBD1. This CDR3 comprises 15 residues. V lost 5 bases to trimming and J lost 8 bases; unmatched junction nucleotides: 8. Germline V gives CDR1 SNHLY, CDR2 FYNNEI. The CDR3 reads CASSSADRGYSPLHF. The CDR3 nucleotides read TGTGCCAGCAGTTCGGCCGACAGGGGTTATTCACCCCTCCACTTT. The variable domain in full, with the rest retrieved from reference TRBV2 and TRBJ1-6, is EPEVTQTPSHQVTQMGQEVILRCVPISNHLYFYWYRQILGQKVEFLVSFYNNEISEKSEIFDDQFSVERPDGSNFTLKIRSTKLEDSAMYFCASSSADRGYSPLHFGNGTRLTVT.

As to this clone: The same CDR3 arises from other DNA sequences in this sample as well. CDR3 amino acids: CASSLGGTANTEAFF. CDR3 bases: TGCGCCAGCAGCTTGGGGGGAACAGCGAACACTGAAGCTTTCTTT. V usage is TRBV5-1 and J usage is TRBJ1-1; D gene uncertain. CDR3 length: 15 amino acids. The V gene lost 0 bases and the J gene lost 1 base, with 10 bases spanning the gap. Germline-derived CDR1 and CDR2 are SGHRS and YFSETQ.

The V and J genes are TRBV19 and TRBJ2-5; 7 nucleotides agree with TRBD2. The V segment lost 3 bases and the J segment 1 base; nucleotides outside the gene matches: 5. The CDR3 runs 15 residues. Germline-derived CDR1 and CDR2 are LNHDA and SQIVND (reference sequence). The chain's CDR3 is CASSIQTSSQETQYF. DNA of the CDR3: TGTGCCAGTAGTATCCAGACTAGCAGCCAAGAGACCCAGTACTTC.

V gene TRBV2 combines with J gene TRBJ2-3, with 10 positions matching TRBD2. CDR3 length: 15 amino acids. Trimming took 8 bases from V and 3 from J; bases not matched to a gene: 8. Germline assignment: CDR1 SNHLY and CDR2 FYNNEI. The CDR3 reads CASRTERGGTDTQYF. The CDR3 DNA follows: TGTGCCAGCCGGACAGAGCGGGGGGGAACAGATACGCAGTATTTT.

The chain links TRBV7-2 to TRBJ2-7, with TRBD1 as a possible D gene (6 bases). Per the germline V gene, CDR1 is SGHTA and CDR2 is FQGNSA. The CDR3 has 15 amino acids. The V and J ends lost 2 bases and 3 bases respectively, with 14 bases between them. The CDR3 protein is CASSLLDRTFYEQYF. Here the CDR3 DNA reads TGTGCCAGCAGCTTACTTGACAGGACCTTCTACGAGCAGTACTTC.

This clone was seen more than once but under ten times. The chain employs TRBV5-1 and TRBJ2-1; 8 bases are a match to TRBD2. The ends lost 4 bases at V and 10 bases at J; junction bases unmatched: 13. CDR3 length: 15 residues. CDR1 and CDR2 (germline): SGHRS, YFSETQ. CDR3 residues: CASSTDSGISGEQFF. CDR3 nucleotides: TGCGCCAGCAGCACTGATAGCGGGATATCAGGAGAGCAGTTCTTC.

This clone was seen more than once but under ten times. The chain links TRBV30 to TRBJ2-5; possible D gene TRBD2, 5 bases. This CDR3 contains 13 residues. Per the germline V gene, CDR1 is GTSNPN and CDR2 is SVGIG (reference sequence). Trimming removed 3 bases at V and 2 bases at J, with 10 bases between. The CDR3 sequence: CAWRRRVQETQYF. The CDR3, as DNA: TGTGCCTGGAGGCGGCGGGTACAAGAGACCCAGTACTTC.

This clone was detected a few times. The DNA for the CDR3 is TGTGCCAGCAGCCGACGGACTAGCGGGGGGTGGATAGATACGCAGTATTTT. Its protein is CASSRRTSGGWIDTQYF. V is TRBV7-2 and J is TRBJ2-3; 14 nucleotides match TRBD2. CDR3 length: 17 residues. Germline V lookup: CDR1 SGHTA, CDR2 FQGNSA. With V trimmed by 5 bases and J by 5 bases, 9 bases remained unmatched.

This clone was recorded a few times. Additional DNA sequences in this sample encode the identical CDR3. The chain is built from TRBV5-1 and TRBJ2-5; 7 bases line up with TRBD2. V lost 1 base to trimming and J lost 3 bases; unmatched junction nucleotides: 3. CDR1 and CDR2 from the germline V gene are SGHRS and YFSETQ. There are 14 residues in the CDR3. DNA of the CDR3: TGCGCCAGCAGCTTGCATGGGGGGGAAGAGACCCAGTACTTC. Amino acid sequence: CASSLHGGEETQYF.

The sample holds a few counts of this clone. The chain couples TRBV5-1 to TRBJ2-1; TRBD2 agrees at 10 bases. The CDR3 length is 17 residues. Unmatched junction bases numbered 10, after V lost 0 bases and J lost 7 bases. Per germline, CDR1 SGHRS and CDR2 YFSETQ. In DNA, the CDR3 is TGCGCCAGCAGCTTGGTTGCTAGCGGGAGTTCTGGGAATGAGCAGTTCTTC. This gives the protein CASSLVASGSSGNEQFF.

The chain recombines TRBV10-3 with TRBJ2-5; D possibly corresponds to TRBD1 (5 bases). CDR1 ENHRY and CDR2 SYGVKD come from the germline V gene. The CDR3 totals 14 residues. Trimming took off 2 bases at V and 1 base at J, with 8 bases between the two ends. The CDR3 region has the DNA TGTGCCATCAGTGAGAGGGGAAGCCAAGAGACCCAGTACTTC. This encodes CAISERGSQETQYF.

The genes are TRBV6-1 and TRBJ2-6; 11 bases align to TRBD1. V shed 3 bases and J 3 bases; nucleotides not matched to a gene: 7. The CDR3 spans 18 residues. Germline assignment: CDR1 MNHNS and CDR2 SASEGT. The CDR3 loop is CASSDPGQGGGGANVLTF. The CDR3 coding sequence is TGTGCCAGCAGTGACCCGGGACAGGGGGGTGGTGGGGCCAACGTCCTGACTTTC.

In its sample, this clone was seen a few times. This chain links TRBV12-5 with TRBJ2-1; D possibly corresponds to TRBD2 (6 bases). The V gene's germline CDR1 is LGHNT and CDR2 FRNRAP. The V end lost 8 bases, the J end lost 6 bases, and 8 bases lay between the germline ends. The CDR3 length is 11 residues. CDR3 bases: TGTGCTAGTCGAGCGGGCAATGAGCAGTTCTTC. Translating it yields CASRAGNEQFF.

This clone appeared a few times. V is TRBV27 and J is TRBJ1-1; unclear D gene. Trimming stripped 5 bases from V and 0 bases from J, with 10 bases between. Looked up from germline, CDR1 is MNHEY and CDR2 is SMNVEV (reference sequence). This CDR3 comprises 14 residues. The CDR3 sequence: CASSPDYMNTEAFF. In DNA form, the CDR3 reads TGTGCCAGCAGTCCGGACTACATGAACACTGAAGCTTTCTTT.

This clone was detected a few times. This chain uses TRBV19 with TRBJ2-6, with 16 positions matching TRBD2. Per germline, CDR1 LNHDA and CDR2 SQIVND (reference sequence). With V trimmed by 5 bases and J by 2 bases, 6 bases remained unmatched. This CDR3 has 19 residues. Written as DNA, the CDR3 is TGTGCCAGTAGTGCGGGGACTAGCGGGAGGGCCGCTGGGGCCAACGTCCTGACTTTC. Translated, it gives CASSAGTSGRAAGANVLTF.

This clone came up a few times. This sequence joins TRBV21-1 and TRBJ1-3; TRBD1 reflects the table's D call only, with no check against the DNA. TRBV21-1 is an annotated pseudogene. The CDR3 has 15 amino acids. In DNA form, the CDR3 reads TGTGCCAGCAGCCGGATACAGGGCGCTGGAAACACCATATATTTT. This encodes CASSRIQGAGNTIYF.